The 30 T cell receptor beta chains presented below share a single source sample, sequenced in a study of T cells in Graves' hyperthyroidism and ophthalmopathy. The investigators amplified TCR beta CDR3 regions from RNA transcripts. The HTBI primer set drove a first-round RT-PCR of the TCR CDR3. TCRdb reanalysed the multiplex PCR reads using MiXCR and keeps one entry per CDR3 protein. This sample has about 290,000 distinct CDR3 sequences, with about 14% found just once. Material: blood. These TCRs come from a woman between 25 and 40 years old with Graves' hyperthyroidism that later progressed to Graves' ophthalmopathy.

This clonotype was seen at least ten times. This chain links TRBV7-3 with TRBJ2-3; 7 bases agree with TRBD2. Germline loops: CDR1 SGHTA, CDR2 FQGTGA. This CDR3 is built from 14 residues. The ends lost 3 bases at V and 6 bases at J; junction bases unmatched: 6. The DNA for the CDR3 is TGTGCCAGCAGCTTTAGCGGGCCCTTGGATACGCAGTATTTT. Protein product: CASSFSGPLDTQYF.

This clonotype was counted at least ten times. The chain couples TRBV27 to TRBJ2-1; D may be TRBD1 (6 bases). This CDR3 is 14 amino acids long. Looked up from germline, CDR1 is MNHEY and CDR2 is SMNVEV (reference sequence). Trimming took off 6 bases at V and 2 bases at J, with 11 bases between the two ends. The CDR3 coding sequence is TGTGCCAGCAGCCTACAGGGACCCTACAATGAGCAGTTCTTC. Translating it yields CASSLQGPYNEQFF.

This clonotype was counted many times. The chain uses TRBV7-2 and TRBJ2-1, with TRBD1 matching 10 bases. V gave up 5 bases and J gave up 7 bases; unmatched junction bases: 11. Germline CDR1 SGHTA, CDR2 FQGNSA. This CDR3 spans 16 amino acids. CDR3 DNA sequence: TGTGCCAGCAGCCCCACCGGGACAGGGGTTTCGAATGAGCAGTTCTTC. Protein sequence: CASSPTGTGVSNEQFF.

This clonotype was recorded at least ten times. The chain is built from TRBV28 and TRBJ1-1; D is uncertain. Trimming cost V 2 bases and J 0 bases, with 10 bases left between them. CDR3 length: 15 residues. Germline V CDR1 and CDR2: MDHEN, SYDVKM. The CDR3: CASSLMSQLNTEAFF. The CDR3 nucleotides read TGTGCCAGCAGTTTAATGTCACAGTTGAACACTGAAGCTTTCTTT.

This clonotype was seen many times. The CDR3 spells CASSTPGPQHF. As DNA, the CDR3 is TGTGCCAGCTCTACTCCGGGGCCCCAGCATTTT. The rearrangement joins TRBV6-2 or TRBV6-3 to TRBJ1-5; D is ambiguous. V lost 8 bases to trimming and J lost 9 bases, with 11 bases between them. In germline, CDR1 is MNHEY, CDR2 SVGEGT. This CDR3 has 11 amino acids.

Note on this clonotype: A read error is possible here, since a much larger clone lies one base away. The chain combines TRBV6-5 with TRBJ2-7; D is ambiguous. CDR3 length: 13 amino acids. Looked up from germline, CDR1 is MNHEY and CDR2 is SVGAGI. This chain's CDR3 is CAGSYQRALEQYF. In DNA, the CDR3 is TGTGCCGGCAGTTACCAGCGCGCCTTAGAGCAGTACTTC.

There are many counts of this clonotype. The chain employs TRBV4-2 and TRBJ2-5; the D gene could be TRBD1 or TRBD2 (5 bases each). The V gene lost 3 bases and the J gene lost 5 bases, with 16 bases spanning the gap. The CDR3 is 15 residues long. Germline CDR1 and CDR2: LGHNA and YNFKEQ. CDR3 nucleotides: TGTGCCAGCAGCCATCCCGGGACCGTCGCGGAGACCCAGTACTTC. Its translation: CASSHPGTVAETQYF.

This clonotype was recorded many times. J is TRBJ2-3 and V is TRBV20-1, with 12 bases that match TRBD2. The ends lost 5 bases at V and 0 bases at J; junction bases unmatched: 12. Germline V gene data show CDR1 as DFQATT and CDR2 as SNEGSKA (reference sequence). The CDR3 runs to 18 residues. The CDR3 spells CSALPPLAGGTSTDTQYF. CDR3 DNA sequence: TGCAGTGCTCTGCCCCCCCTAGCGGGAGGGACTAGCACAGATACGCAGTATTTT.

To note about this clonotype: A much larger clone differs by one base, so this may be a read error. The chain joins TRBV12-3 or TRBV12-4 to TRBJ1-2, with no clear D. The CDR3 loop spans 14 amino acids. Trimming removed 0 bases from V and 8 bases from J, with 13 bases in between. This CDR3 is CASSLAGRTQGYTF. Written as DNA, the CDR3 is TGTGCCAGCAGTTTAGCGGGTCGGACGCAAGGCTACACCTTC.

This clonotype was observed many times. The chain couples TRBV19 to TRBJ1-2, with D possibly being TRBD1 (6 bases). Per the germline V gene, CDR1 is LNHDA and CDR2 is SQIVND (reference sequence). The CDR3 extends over 14 amino acids. The V and J ends lost 5 bases and 4 bases respectively, with 14 bases between them. CDR3 sequence: CASSGRGHRYGYTF. As DNA, the CDR3 is TGTGCCAGTAGTGGCCGGGGACACCGCTATGGCTACACCTTC. The whole variable domain, remainder taken from reference TRBV19 and TRBJ1-2, is DGGITQSPKYLFRKEGQNVTLSCEQNLNHDAMYWYRQDPGQGLRLIYYSQIVNDFQKGDIAEGYSVSREKKESFPLTVTSAQKNPTAFYLCASSGRGHRYGYTFGSGTRLTVV.

Remarks on this clonotype: One junction end disagrees with the germline gene, perhaps due to a read error. The chain carries TRBV6-5 and TRBJ2-7; D unclear. The CDR3 is 16 amino acids. Germline V gene lookup returns CDR1 MNHEY and CDR2 SVGAGI. The CDR3 sequence is CASRYFSGSGSYEQYF. The CDR3 DNA follows: TGTGCCAGCAGATACTTTTCCGGCAGTGGCTCCTACGAGCAGTACTTC.

The chain links TRBV28 to TRBJ2-7, with a weak D call TRBD1 (6 bases). This CDR3 contains 15 residues. The V and J ends lost 7 bases and 2 bases respectively, with 18 bases between them. Germline V lookup: CDR1 MDHEN, CDR2 SYDVKM. CDR3 DNA sequence: TGTGCCAGCACCTCGCGCCGGACAGACCCCTACGAGCAGTACTTC. Encoded protein: CASTSRRTDPYEQYF.

This clonotype was recorded many times. The rearrangement uses TRBV24-1 and TRBJ1-1; D is undetermined. Per germline, CDR1 KGHDR and CDR2 SFDVKD. Trimming took off 1 base at V and 6 bases at J, with 8 bases between the two ends. CDR3 size: 13 residues. The CDR3 DNA is TGTGCCACCAGTGATTTTAATGGGGCTGAAGCTTTCTTT. This gives the protein CATSDFNGAEAFF.

This clonotype turned up a few times. The missing conserved phenylalanine or tryptophan at the end of this CDR3 makes a read error likely. The V gene is TRBV7-9, the J gene TRBJ1-2; perhaps TRBD1 as D (5 bases). The CDR3 is 14 residues long. Germline CDR1 is SEHNR and CDR2 is FQNEAQ (reference sequence). The V end lost 6 bases, the J end lost 4 bases, and 15 bases lay between the germline ends. The CDR3 coding sequence is TGTGCCAGCAGTGCCGGGACGGCGATCTATGGCTACACCCTC. This translates into CASSAGTAIYGYTL.

Ten or more counts support this clonotype. The rearrangement uses TRBV30 and TRBJ2-7; possibly TRBD2 for D (5 bases). Trimming pared 0 bases from V and 6 bases from J, leaving 12 bases between. Germline CDR1 and CDR2: GTSNPN and SVGIG (reference sequence). The CDR3 totals 13 residues. This chain's CDR3 is CAWSVAEASEQYF. In nucleotides, the CDR3 is TGTGCCTGGAGTGTAGCGGAGGCCTCCGAGCAGTACTTC.

Only a few counts were recorded for this clonotype. The chain employs TRBV9 and TRBJ2-7, with 9 bases that match TRBD2. Germline assignment: CDR1 SGDLS and CDR2 YYNGEE. Unmatched junction bases numbered 13, after V lost 4 bases and J lost 5 bases. This CDR3 contains 16 residues. The CDR3 loop reads CASSLRGSGRIDEQYF. CDR3 bases: TGTGCCAGCAGCTTACGGGGCAGCGGGAGGATCGACGAGCAGTACTTC.

This chain connects TRBV20-1 to TRBJ2-3; TRBD1 might be the D (6 bases). The CDR3 loop spans 15 amino acids. V dropped 0 bases and J dropped 2 bases, with 12 bases sitting between them. Germline loops: CDR1 DFQATT, CDR2 SNEGSKA (reference sequence). CDR3 sequence: CSARDRGTSTDTQYF. The CDR3 DNA reads as TGCAGTGCTAGAGACAGGGGTACCTCCACAGATACGCAGTATTTT.

There are a few counts of this clonotype. The gene calls are TRBV4-1 and TRBJ2-2, with D uncertain. Trimming removed 1 base at V and 1 base at J, with 4 bases between. Germline values: CDR1 MGHRA, CDR2 YSYEKL. The CDR3 consists of 14 residues. Here the CDR3 reads CASSQVENTGELFF. The CDR3 nucleotides read TGCGCCAGCAGCCAAGTGGAGAACACCGGGGAGCTGTTTTTT.

This clonotype was recorded many times. The chain employs TRBV9 and TRBJ2-2, with 12 bases that match TRBD2. Germline lookup yields CDR1 SGDLS and CDR2 YYNGEE. The junction had 2 bases not matched to a gene; V was cut back by 5 bases and J by 0 bases. The CDR3 contains 16 residues. CDR3 sequence reads: CASSGLAGSNTGELFF. CDR3 nucleotides: TGTGCCAGCAGTGGACTAGCGGGATCGAACACCGGGGAGCTGTTTTTT.

This clonotype has at least ten counts. The chain is built from TRBV4-2 and TRBJ1-2; D is unclear. Germline values: CDR1 LGHNA, CDR2 YNFKEQ. V gave up 0 bases and J gave up 2 bases, with 13 bases separating them. The CDR3 covers 16 residues. The CDR3 DNA reads as TGTGCCAGCAGCCAAGATCTAAGGCAGACGAACTATGGCTACACCTTC. Its translation: CASSQDLRQTNYGYTF.

This clonotype was counted between two and nine times. The chain recombines TRBV18 with TRBJ2-7; D is ambiguous. CDR3 size: 16 residues. CDR1 and CDR2 (germline): KGHSH, LQKENI. Trimming pared 2 bases from V and 4 bases from J, leaving 18 bases between. The CDR3 protein is CASSPGPADLRYEQYF. In DNA, the CDR3 is TGTGCCAGCTCACCAGGTCCGGCAGACCTTAGGTACGAGCAGTACTTC.

J is TRBJ2-7 and V is TRBV10-3; 9 bases are shared with TRBD1. CDR1 ENHRY and CDR2 SYGVKD come from the germline V gene. V shed 3 bases, J shed 3 bases, and the junction held 12 bases outside the gene matches. The CDR3 contains 17 residues. CDR3 DNA sequence: TGTGCCATCAGTGAAGGGACAGGGTGGACCTTGAGCTACGAGCAGTACTTC. Residues: CAISEGTGWTLSYEQYF.

This clonotype was recorded many times. J is TRBJ1-1 and V is TRBV20-1; D remains unclear. V was shortened by 0 bases and J by 6 bases, with 20 bases between the two germline ends. The germline CDR1 and CDR2 sequences are DFQATT and SNEGSKA (reference sequence). This CDR3 is built from 16 residues. CDR3 in amino acids: CSARDPLEDYVSEAFF. The CDR3 DNA is TGCAGTGCTAGAGATCCTTTGGAGGATTACGTATCTGAAGCTTTCTTT.

This clonotype was detected many times. The rearrangement joins TRBV20-1 to TRBJ2-3; 8 bases align to TRBD2. Looked up from germline, CDR1 is DFQATT and CDR2 is SNEGSKA (reference sequence). CDR3 length: 13 amino acids. J gave up 3 bases and V 7 bases, and 6 bases lay outside the gene matches. CDR3 in amino acids: CSGGTSGTDTQYF. As DNA, the CDR3 is TGCAGTGGAGGCACTAGCGGAACAGATACGCAGTATTTT.

Notes on this clonotype: It is likely a read error, because the conserved phenylalanine at the end of the CDR3 is missing. The V call is TRBV6-1, the J call TRBJ1-1; 9 bases agree with TRBD1. The trim removed 5 bases at V and 1 base at J, leaving 5 bases unmatched. This CDR3 region has 15 residues. In germline, CDR1 is MNHNS, CDR2 SASEGT. CDR3 DNA: TGTGCCAGCAGTAGGACAGGGGAGCCGAACACTGAAGCTTTCTCT. It codes for CASSRTGEPNTEAFS.

This clonotype has ten or more counts. The chain has TRBV20-1 and TRBJ2-3; 10 nucleotides match TRBD1. Germline V gives CDR1 DFQATT, CDR2 SNEGSKA (reference sequence). J lost 6 bases, V lost 1 base, and 4 bases had no gene match. CDR3 length: 14 residues. The CDR3 reads CSARGQGATDTQYF. The CDR3 DNA is TGCAGTGCTAGAGGACAGGGGGCGACGGATACGCAGTATTTT.

There are many counts of this clonotype. The rearrangement joins TRBV11-2 to TRBJ2-7; the D gene is possibly TRBD2 (6 bases). The CDR3 is 17 residues long. V was cut by 5 bases and J by 0 bases, with 20 bases left in between. CDR1 SGHAT and CDR2 FQNNGV come from the germline V gene. This chain's CDR3 is CASSPPRVGGASYEQYF. The CDR3 DNA sequence: TGTGCCAGCAGCCCCCCCCGGGTGGGAGGCGCCTCCTACGAGCAGTACTTC.

Comments on this clonotype: At one boundary the junction diverges from the germline segment, which might be a read error. The rearrangement uses TRBV19 and TRBJ1-4, with 10 bases that match TRBD1. Germline lookup yields CDR1 LNHDA and CDR2 SQIVND (reference sequence). The CDR3 extends over 15 amino acids. CDR3 region: CVSSSTGGENEKLFF. The CDR3 DNA sequence: TGTGTCAGTAGTTCGACAGGGGGCGAGAATGAAAAACTGTTTTTT.

This clonotype was observed many times. The chain employs TRBV27 and TRBJ1-2, with D unresolved. The V end lost 3 bases, the J end lost 4 bases, and 15 bases lay between the germline ends. This CDR3 has 15 amino acids. Germline CDR1 is MNHEY and CDR2 is SMNVEV (reference sequence). The CDR3 sequence: CASSFRPPYFYGYTF. DNA for the CDR3: TGTGCCAGCAGTTTTCGACCCCCCTACTTCTATGGCTACACCTTC.

This clonotype was counted between two and nine times. This chain links TRBV9 with TRBJ1-3, with D tentatively TRBD1 (6 bases). Deletions cut 2 bases from V and 0 bases from J, with 12 bases between. In germline, CDR1 is SGDLS, CDR2 YYNGEE. The CDR3 consists of 16 residues. The CDR3 sequence is CASSVVGGASGNTIYF. Here the CDR3 DNA reads TGTGCCAGCAGCGTGGTAGGGGGGGCCTCTGGAAACACCATATATTTT.